These T cell receptor beta chains were read from a single sample in a study of regulatory T cells in long-lasting Graves disease. Via MiXCR, TCRdb re-called the multiplex PCR reads, giving one row per CDR3 protein. The repertoire consists of 350,000 to 500,000 distinct CDR3 sequences, with around 23% occurring once and the leading ten covering over 11%. The sample was peripheral blood mononuclear cells (PBMCs), taken when the disease was refractory, from a patient treated with antithyroid drugs. The receptors derive from a female donor with Graves disease. Each CDR3 is given with its conserved first and last residue. Clone size is given for some rows only: seen once, a few or many times, or a class if the clone is expanded.

size | V | CDR3
many | TRBV5-6 | CASSRTSLANTGELFF
- | TRBV20-1 | CSARAKTPLEWSGSPRMGEQYF
few | TRBV6-1 | CASSERGTADNSPLHF
- | TRBV19 | CASRSQGTGNTIYF
many | TRBV12-3/TRBV12-4 | CASSLGQGRGEAFF
- | TRBV28 | CASRGQIYEQYF
many | TRBV28 | CASRRQGVSNQPQHF
- | TRBV27 | CASSLTPIPDPETQYF
many | TRBV5-1 | CASRTYRDTEAFF
few | TRBV20-1 | CSASPGRNYGYTF
few | TRBV29-1 | CSVDSHYGYTF
many | TRBV10-3 | CAISESGSGAYEQYF
many | TRBV28 | CASSPVEGYYEQYF
few | TRBV11-2 | CASSPPGRAGRETQYF
- | TRBV7-9 | CASRGQAWDTEAFF
few | TRBV24-1 | CATSDSGQYNQPQHF
few | TRBV7-8 | CASSSIQGPGGNQPQHF
- | TRBV6-1 | CASSKLGTDTQYF
few | TRBV13 | CASSLEGPSSYEQYF
few | TRBV3-1 | CASSPRLAGPPGELFF
- | TRBV2 | CASRGLWGRSYNEQFF
- | TRBV7-9 | CASSSGTSGDVSTDTQYF
few | TRBV7-8 | CASSLEAGLDIQYF
few | TRBV30 | CAWSAGGWETQYF
many | TRBV19 | CASSIHGQGAWETQYF
few | TRBV6-1 | CASSRSGASQNIQYF
many | TRBV27 | CASSLLGGPNSPLHF
many | TRBV3-1 | CASSQGSARHEQYF
- | TRBV19 | CASSIRQQGAGGSPLHF
- | TRBV5-1 | CASSLTRTSGRAIQETQYF
many | TRBV6-1 | CASSEGTDNEKLFF
once | TRBV14 | CASSHGLAGAGTGELFF
few | TRBV7-2 | CASSPGTGINIQYF
many | TRBV28 | CASSLASRVYGYTF
many | TRBV29-1 | CSVEVLGSYEQYF
many | TRBV5-1 | CASSLESASPLHF
- | TRBV6-2/TRBV6-3 | CASSYSAGTGVTGELFF
- | TRBV28 | CASSLNRYEQYF
- | TRBV11-2 | CASSLAPQGANTGELFF
many | TRBV5-5 | CASSVKLAVREGELFF
many | TRBV7-2 | CASSPDSGYTF
many | TRBV5-1 | CASRKDRVDGYTF
- | TRBV5-6 | CASSLGDSPPPGYTF
- | TRBV6-1 | CASSRPGTGDNEQYF
- | TRBV9 | CASSAGTSGLETQYF